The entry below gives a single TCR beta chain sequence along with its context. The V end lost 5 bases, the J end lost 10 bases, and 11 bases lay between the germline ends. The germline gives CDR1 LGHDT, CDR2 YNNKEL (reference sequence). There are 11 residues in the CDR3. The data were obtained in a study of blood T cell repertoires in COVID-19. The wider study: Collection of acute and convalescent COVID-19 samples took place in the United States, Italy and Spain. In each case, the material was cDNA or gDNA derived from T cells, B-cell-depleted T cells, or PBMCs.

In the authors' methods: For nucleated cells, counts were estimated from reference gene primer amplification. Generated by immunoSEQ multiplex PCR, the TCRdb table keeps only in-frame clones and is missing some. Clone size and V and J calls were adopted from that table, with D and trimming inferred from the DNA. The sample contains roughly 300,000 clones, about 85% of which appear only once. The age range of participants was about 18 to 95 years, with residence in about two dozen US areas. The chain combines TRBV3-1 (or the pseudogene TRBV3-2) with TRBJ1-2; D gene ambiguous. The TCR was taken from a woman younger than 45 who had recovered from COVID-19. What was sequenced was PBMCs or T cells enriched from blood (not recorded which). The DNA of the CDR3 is TGTGCCAGCAGCTCCCCTAATGACTACACCTTC. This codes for CASSSPNDYTF.